This TCR beta chain emerged from a study of shared clonotypes between healthy human individuals (dated by TCRdb to the early 2020s). In the study overall: Three men and two women, aged 18 to 49 years, made up the cohort. Between about 0.85 and 9.5 billion PBMCs per donor were obtained by leukapheresis. To increase sequencing depth and limit assay-specific biases, TCR repertoire library preparation and sequencing were carried out by different laboratories using diverse techniques. Blood TCR repertoires of four to six healthy adults were deeply sequenced to estimate repertoire size and the extent of clonotype sharing between individuals. For each donor, CD4 naive and CD4 memory were each given three plates, CD8 naive was given two plates, and CD8 memory was given one plate.

Results the study describes overall, beyond this receptor: Because the study included only a small number of donors, the genetic and exposure-history diversity represented was limited. Across four donors, roughly 5.1% of naive CD4, approximately 3.6% of naive CD8, roughly 2.3% of memory CD4, and roughly 0.41% of memory CD8 clonotypes were shared. Incomplete sequencing was indicated by rarefaction of sorted-subset datasets, despite the large sequencing depth. Higher generation probabilities were observed for clonotypes shared by all four sorted-subset donors than for non-shared clonotypes. Sampling was limited to blood, and TCR repertoires in tissue likely differ from TCR repertoires in blood. Based on pairwise subsampling, the degree of clonotype sharing among donors was expected to be affected by sequencing depth. Estimated clonotype richness was generally larger for naive than for memory subsets.

TCR CDR3 regions were amplified from genomic DNA by multiplex PCR using the deep immunoSEQ assay. For each cell subset, the extracted genomic DNA was distributed evenly across all wells of several immunoSEQ 96-well plates, and each plate served as one replicate. For sorted subsets, each replicate PCR was loaded with 150 to 250 ng genomic DNA, equivalent to 30,000 to 35,000 T cell genomes. Purified libraries were measured with a Qubit 3.0 fluorometer, size-checked on a Bioanalyzer 2100, and measured again with the KAPA Library Quantification kit. Every immunoSEQ 96-well plate was sequenced on a dedicated single-read 150-cycle Illumina NextSeq 550 flow cell. The paper's processing steps were these. The immunoSEQ output contained only junctional sequences without quality scores, so filtering could not match that applied to full-length reads. To assign V/J genes and CDR3, sequences were annotated using PyIR, a Python wrapper for IgBLAST v1.9, with IMGT germline references. Reads were removed for weak V/J assignments (E-value above 1e-6), missing CDR3, stop codons, out-of-frame junctions, or ambiguous translated residues. V3J clonotypes were defined as sequences sharing an identical inferred V gene, J gene, and CDR3 amino acid sequence. The percentage overlap between two repertoires was calculated by dividing the number of shared unique clonotypes by the size of the smaller repertoire. RTK rarefaction, the Chao1 estimator, and Recon v2.1 estimates of unobserved clonotypes were used to assess repertoire richness. Generation probabilities were computed with OLGA for all TCRbeta clonotypes obtained by the gDNA method from a handful of donors. This immuneACCESS table, as held by TCRdb, lists in-frame sequences with V and J called but not all clones. Of the missing ones, under half trace to an unresolved V gene in checked studies; the others have no known cause. That table furnishes V, J and clone size, whereas the DNA furnished D and trimming. The sample table shows roughly 2,300,000 clones, and around 92% are seen once. 0.3% to 0.4% of the sample goes to the ten largest clones.

For this clone: It has no known antigen specificity. There are no base qualities to consult, and no much larger clone falls within one base.

Donors were healthy HIV-negative adults with no recently reported acute infections or vaccinations. Only Caucasian adults living in Nashville, Tennessee, USA were represented among the donors. CD4+ T cells were enriched through magnetic negative selection, after which naive cells were positively selected on CD45RA and the remaining negative fraction served as the memory subset. Blood was collected by leukapheresis, and PBMCs were isolated by Ficoll-Histopaque density gradient centrifugation and then cryopreserved in liquid nitrogen vapor phase. Purity and quantity of every magnetically sorted T cell population were checked by analytical flow cytometry. Genomic DNA was isolated from every sorted fraction and measured by UV absorbance on a Nanodrop 2000c. Sequenced input: naive CD4+ T cells from PBMCs. The cell subset or site label, as the study defines it: CD45RA+ positively selected. The receptor's source is a young man in good health. Some clones in this sample may be carry-over from other donors' samples.

The nucleotide sequence is given as TGTGCCAGCAGACGACTCCTCCCCACAGATACGCAGTATTTT. It is translated as CASRRLLPTDTQYF. The sequence joins TRBV27 to TRBJ2-3, with no reliable assignment of the D segment. The CDR3 numbers 14 residues from cysteine through phenylalanine. The CDR3 DNA has 42 bases and is translated from base 1. Between the V and J ends, shortened by 6 bases and 2 bases respectively, the junction contains 12 bases. As encoded in the germline V gene (reference sequence), CDR1 is MNHEY while CDR2 is SMNVEV.